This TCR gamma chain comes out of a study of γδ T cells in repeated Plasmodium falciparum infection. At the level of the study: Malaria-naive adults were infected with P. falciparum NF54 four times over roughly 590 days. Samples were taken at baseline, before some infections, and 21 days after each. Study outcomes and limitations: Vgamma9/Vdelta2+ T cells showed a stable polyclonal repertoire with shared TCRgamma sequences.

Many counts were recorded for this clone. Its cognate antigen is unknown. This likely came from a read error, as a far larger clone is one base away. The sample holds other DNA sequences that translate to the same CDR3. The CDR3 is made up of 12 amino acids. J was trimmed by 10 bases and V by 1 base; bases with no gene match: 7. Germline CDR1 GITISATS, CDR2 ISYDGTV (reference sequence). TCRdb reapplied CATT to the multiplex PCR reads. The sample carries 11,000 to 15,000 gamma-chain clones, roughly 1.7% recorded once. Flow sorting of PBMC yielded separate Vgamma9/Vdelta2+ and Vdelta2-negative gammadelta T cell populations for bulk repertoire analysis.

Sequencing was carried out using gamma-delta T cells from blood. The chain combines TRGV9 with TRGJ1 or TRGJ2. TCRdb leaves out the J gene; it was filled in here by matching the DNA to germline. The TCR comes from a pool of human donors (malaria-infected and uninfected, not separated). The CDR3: CALWEVPYKKLF. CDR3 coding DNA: TGTGCCTTGTGGGAGGTCCCTTACAAGAAACTCTTT.